Sequencing of this T cell receptor beta chain was carried out in a study of regulatory T cells in long-lasting Graves disease. Broader study findings: Reduced TCR diversity was observed in persistent Graves' patients versus newly diagnosed patients. A greater number of public clonotypes (2,741) was shared by persistent patients than by new patients (approximately 910).

Building of the TCR beta libraries involved iRepertoire HTBI primers and Arm-PCR of CDR3 regions. TCRdb itself ran the multiplex PCR reads through MiXCR, one entry per CDR3 protein. The profile shows 400,000 to 650,000 distinct CDR3 sequences, roughly a sixth of them singletons. This sample's time point: newly diagnosed GD, antithyroid drugs for less than 3 months. Following extraction of RNA from PBMCs, that RNA was used to make the TCR library. Turning to this clonotype: Its target is not known.

Trimming pared 6 bases from V and 3 bases from J, leaving 10 bases between. CDR1 and CDR2 from the germline V gene are SNHLY and FYNNEI. The CDR3 is made up of 13 amino acids. A further study also used this sample, focusing on T cells in Graves' hyperthyroidism and ophthalmopathy. That source reports: The study defined stable Graves' hyperthyroidism as no ophthalmopathy progression within 18 months.

Here the sequenced sample was peripheral blood mononuclear cells (PBMCs), taken at new diagnosis, from a patient treated with antithyroid drugs. The receptor's source is a woman aged 35-65 years with Graves disease. The chain links TRBV2 to TRBJ2-3; D unclear. DNA of the CDR3: TGTGCCAGCAGCGCTAACCCAACAGATACGCAGTATTTT. Protein sequence: CASSANPTDTQYF.